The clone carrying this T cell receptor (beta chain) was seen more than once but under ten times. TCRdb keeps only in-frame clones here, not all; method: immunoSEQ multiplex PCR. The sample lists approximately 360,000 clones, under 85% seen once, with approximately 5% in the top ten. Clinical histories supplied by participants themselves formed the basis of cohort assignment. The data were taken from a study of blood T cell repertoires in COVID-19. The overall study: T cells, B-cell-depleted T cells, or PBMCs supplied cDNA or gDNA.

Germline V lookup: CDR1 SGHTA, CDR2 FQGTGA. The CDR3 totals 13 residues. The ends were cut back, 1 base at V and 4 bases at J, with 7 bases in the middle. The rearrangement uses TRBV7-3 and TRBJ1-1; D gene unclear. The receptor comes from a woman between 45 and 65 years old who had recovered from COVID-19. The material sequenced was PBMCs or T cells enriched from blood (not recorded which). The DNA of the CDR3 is TGTGCCAGCAGCTTAAACGGCGGCACTGAAGCTTTCTTT. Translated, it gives CASSLNGGTEAFF.